This is a list of T cell receptor beta chains from one sample in a study of cytomegalovirus exposure and HLA in healthy donors. Measured with immunoSEQ multiplex PCR; TCRdb has only the in-frame clones, and not every one. This table has about 150,000 clones, roughly four fifths appearing once. The material sequenced was PBMCs. The source is a woman between 35 and 50 years old in good health and CMV-seronegative. Both conserved end residues are part of each CDR3. The order of the fields is clone size, V gene, D gene, J gene, CDR3 DNA, CDR3 protein. The D gene is left open where the match is weak. Rows give clone size only sometimes, using once, few, many, or a class for an expanded clone.

-	TRBV5-1	TRBD1	TRBJ1-2	TGCGCCAGCAGCTCCGGACAGGGTGGGTTCGGGGGCTACACCTTC	CASSSGQGGFGGYTF
-	TRBV18	TRBD1	TRBJ2-5	TGTGCCAGCTCACCGGGACAGGGGTCGGAGACCCAGTACTTC	CASSPGQGSETQYF
-	TRBV2	TRBD1	TRBJ1-1	TGTGCCAGCAGGCCCCGACAGGGGGGGTTCCCAGGAGCTTTCTTT	CASRPRQGGFPGAFF
-	TRBV9	TRBD2	TRBJ2-2	TGTGCCAGCAGCGTAGCCCTAGCGGGGAACACCGGGGAGCTGTTTTTT	CASSVALAGNTGELFF
-	TRBV18	-	TRBJ1-1	TGTGCCAGCTCACCAACGGGAGGGGGGGTGGTGAACGCTGAAGCTTTCTTT	CASSPTGGGVVNAEAFF
few	TRBV19	-	TRBJ1-2	TGTGCCAGTAGTAATCAAAGGGAGGAAGCAGGGAACAACTATGGCTACACCTTC	CASSNQREEAGNNYGYTF
-	TRBV5-1	TRBD2	TRBJ2-3	TGCGCCAGCAGCTTGGGACTAGCGGGGGGTGCCTTAGATACGCAGTATTTT	CASSLGLAGGALDTQYF
-	TRBV10-3	-	TRBJ1-1	TGTGCCATCAGTGAGTCTGGGGGCAGGGGGAACACTGAAGCTTTCTTT	CAISESGGRGNTEAFF
once	TRBV21-1	-	TRBJ2-7	TGTGCCAGCAGCAAAGCTTTCAGCGGGGGGCCCTCCTACGAGCAGTACTTC	CASSKAFSGGPSYEQYF
-	TRBV27	TRBD2	TRBJ2-7	TGTGCCAGCAGTTCGCACCGTACTAGCGGGGGGTTCGACGAGCAGTACTTC	CASSSHRTSGGFDEQYF
few	TRBV7-9	TRBD1	TRBJ2-5	TGTGCCAGCAGCTCTGGACAGGGTGAAACCCAGTACTTC	CASSSGQGETQYF